One and the same sample provided the 16 T cell receptor beta chains below, sequenced in a study of cytomegalovirus exposure and HLA in healthy donors. TCRdb's copy holds only in-frame clones and misses some; the assay was immunoSEQ multiplex PCR. Among roughly 230,000 clones, about 90% were seen once, and the ten largest hold 3% to 3.5%. Sequencing input: PBMCs. The receptors stem from a woman in her 30s in good health and CMV-seronegative.

This chain connects TRBV22-1 to TRBJ2-7; TRBD1 is the table's D call, not checked against the DNA. TRBV22-1 is a listed pseudogene. This CDR3 spans 15 amino acids. The CDR3 DNA follows: TGTCCTGGGAGCGGAAACAGGGGAAAGGACTACGAGCAGTACTTC. Translating gives CPGSGNRGKDYEQYF.

The rearrangement joins TRBV6-1 to TRBJ2-2; 10 bases map to TRBD2. The trim removed 8 bases at V and 7 bases at J, leaving 10 bases unmatched. Germline CDR1 MNHNS, CDR2 SASEGT. The CDR3 loop spans 15 amino acids. The CDR3 nucleotides read TGTGCCAGCGCCTCTAGCGGGAGAATGGGCGGGGAGCTGTTTTTT. The encoded protein is CASASSGRMGGELFF.

The chain has TRBV28 and TRBJ2-7; the D call may be TRBD1 or TRBD2 (5 bases each). V was cut by 4 bases and J by 2 bases, with 18 bases left in between. Germline V gene lookup returns CDR1 MDHEN and CDR2 SYDVKM. This CDR3 is 16 amino acids long. The CDR3, as DNA: TGTGCCAGCAGTTCGTTCCCCCGGGACGGTCCCTACGAGCAGTACTTC. Translated: CASSSFPRDGPYEQYF.

V usage is TRBV4-3 and J usage is TRBJ2-7, with 11 bases identical to TRBD1. This CDR3 has 16 amino acids. J gave up 2 bases and V 3 bases, and 6 bases lay outside the gene matches. CDR1 and CDR2 from the germline V gene are LGHNA and YSLEER. CDR3 coding DNA: TGCGCCAGCAGCCAGGCCGGGACAGGGGGTACCTACGAGCAGTACTTC. Protein: CASSQAGTGGTYEQYF.

A single count supports this clone. The chain uses TRBV30 and TRBJ2-2; TRBD2 agrees at 13 bases. CDR3 length: 17 residues. Unmatched junction bases numbered 5, after V lost 3 bases and J lost 1 base. In germline, CDR1 is GTSNPN, CDR2 SVGIG (reference sequence). The CDR3 sequence: CAWRRLAGGRNTGELFF. The CDR3 bases are TGTGCCTGGAGACGACTAGCGGGGGGCCGGAACACCGGGGAGCTGTTTTTT. Based on the CDR3 plus reference TRBV30 and TRBJ2-2, the full variable domain is SQTIHQWPATLVQPVGSPLSLECTVEGTSNPNLYWYRQAAGRGLQLLFYSVGIGQISSEVPQNLSASRPQDRQFILSSKKLLLSDSGFYLCAWRRLAGGRNTGELFFGEGSRLTVL.

The V gene is TRBV2, the J gene TRBJ2-5; TRBD2 matches 7 bases. CDR3 length equals 15 residues. V lost 0 bases and J lost 4; bases outside the gene matches: 5. Per germline, CDR1 SNHLY and CDR2 FYNNEI. CDR3 DNA sequence: TGTGCCAGCAGTGAAGCTGGGGCTAGCGGAGAGACCCAGTACTTC. It specifies CASSEAGASGETQYF.

The chain recombines TRBV11-2 with TRBJ2-1, with a possible D match to TRBD1 (5 bases). V lost 0 bases to trimming and J lost 7 bases, with 7 bases between them. CDR3 length: 13 residues. CDR1 SGHAT and CDR2 FQNNGV come from the germline V gene. DNA of the CDR3: TGTGCCAGCAGCTTAGAGGACAAGAATGAGCAGTTCTTC. It yields the protein CASSLEDKNEQFF.

V usage is TRBV27 and J usage is TRBJ2-1; D gene ambiguous. The V gene's germline CDR1 is MNHEY and CDR2 SMNVEV (reference sequence). The ends were cut back, 5 bases at V and 5 bases at J, with 4 bases in the middle. The CDR3 runs to 11 residues. CDR3 sequence (DNA): TGTGCCAGCAGTCGAAACAATGAGCAGTTCTTC. Amino acid sequence: CASSRNNEQFF.

In this sample, this clone turned up a few times. The chain is built from TRBV4-2 and TRBJ1-1, with no clear D. Trimming pared 4 bases from V and 0 bases from J, leaving 15 bases between. The V gene's germline CDR1 is LGHNA and CDR2 YNFKEQ. The length of the CDR3 is 16 residues. The CDR3 DNA follows: TGTGCCAGCAGCCGACCGGAGGTGGGCTTGAACACTGAAGCTTTCTTT. This sequence encodes CASSRPEVGLNTEAFF.

The chain has TRBV28 and TRBJ1-5, with 10 bases aligning to TRBD1. Germline V gives CDR1 MDHEN, CDR2 SYDVKM. V lost 6 bases and J lost 7; bases outside the gene matches: 9. The CDR3 contains 15 residues. The CDR3 loop is CASRFRDRGFQPQHF. The CDR3, as DNA: TGTGCCAGCAGATTCCGGGACAGGGGATTCCAGCCCCAGCATTTT. The whole variable domain, filled in from reference TRBV28 and TRBJ1-5, reads DVKVTQSSRYLVKRTGEKVFLECVQDMDHENMFWYRQDPGLGLRLIYFSYDVKMKEKGDIPEGYSVSREKKERFSLILESASTNQTSMYLCASRFRDRGFQPQHFGDGTRLSIL.

The gene calls are TRBV5-1 and TRBJ2-2, with TRBD2 identical over 12 bases. V lost 0 bases and J lost 2; bases outside the gene matches: 20. Germline V gene data show CDR1 as SGHRS and CDR2 as YFSETQ. The CDR3 runs 23 residues. CDR3 nucleotide sequence: TGCGCCAGCAGCTTGGTGGGGGATTCGTTGACTAGCGGGAGAATCGGTAACACCGGGGAGCTGTTTTTT. Translation: CASSLVGDSLTSGRIGNTGELFF.

This clone was picked up a small number of times. The CDR3 DNA is TGTGCCAGCAGCCGTCAAGGGCTAGAGACCCAGTACTTC. This gives the protein CASSRQGLETQYF. This sequence joins TRBV6-5 and TRBJ2-5; D gene unclear. Germline V gene sequence: CDR1 MNHEY, CDR2 SVGAGI. CDR3 length: 13 amino acids. V was pared by 6 bases and J by 4 bases, with 12 bases between.

This chain joins TRBV9 and TRBJ2-3; D is perhaps TRBD2 (6 bases). V shed 4 bases and J shed 1 base, with 22 bases lying between them. Looked up from germline, CDR1 is SGDLS and CDR2 is YYNGEE. There are 18 residues in the CDR3. CDR3 in amino acids: CASSTTSNTGVGTDTQYF. For the CDR3, the DNA is TGTGCCAGCAGCACGACTTCGAATACGGGAGTCGGCACAGATACGCAGTATTTT.

CDR3: CASSESGLVTSSYEQYF. CDR3 nucleotide sequence: TGTGCCAGCAGTGAATCGGGACTAGTAACCAGCTCCTACGAGCAGTACTTC. The chain joins TRBV6-1 to TRBJ2-7, with 8 bases aligning to TRBD2. Per the germline V gene, CDR1 is MNHNS and CDR2 is SASEGT. The CDR3 is 17 amino acids. V lost 2 bases and J lost 0; bases outside the gene matches: 9.

The chain combines TRBV19 with TRBJ2-1, with a possible D match to TRBD2 (5 bases). This CDR3 is built from 14 residues. Germline V lookup: CDR1 LNHDA, CDR2 SQIVND (reference sequence). The V end lost 3 bases, the J end lost 15 bases, and 21 bases lay between the germline ends. The CDR3 loop is CASSILGTTDSRFF. CDR3 bases: TGTGCCAGTAGTATTTTAGGCACAACGGACTCCCGGTTCTTC.

This clone was seen a handful of times. This chain uses TRBV7-3 with TRBJ2-1; TRBD1 or TRBD2 may be the D gene (5 bases each). The V end was cut by 2 bases, the J end by 9 bases, with 8 bases between. CDR3 length: 12 amino acids. Germline V gives CDR1 SGHTA, CDR2 FQGTGA. CDR3 sequence: CASSLVRGEQFF. The CDR3 bases are TGTGCCAGCAGCTTAGTGAGGGGTGAGCAGTTCTTC. The whole variable domain, remainder taken from reference TRBV7-3 and TRBJ2-1, is GAGVSQTPSNKVTEKGKYVELRCDPISGHTALYWYRQSLGQGPEFLIYFQGTGAADDSGLPNDRFFAVRPEGSVSTLKIQRTERGDSAVYLCASSLVRGEQFFGPGTRLTVL.